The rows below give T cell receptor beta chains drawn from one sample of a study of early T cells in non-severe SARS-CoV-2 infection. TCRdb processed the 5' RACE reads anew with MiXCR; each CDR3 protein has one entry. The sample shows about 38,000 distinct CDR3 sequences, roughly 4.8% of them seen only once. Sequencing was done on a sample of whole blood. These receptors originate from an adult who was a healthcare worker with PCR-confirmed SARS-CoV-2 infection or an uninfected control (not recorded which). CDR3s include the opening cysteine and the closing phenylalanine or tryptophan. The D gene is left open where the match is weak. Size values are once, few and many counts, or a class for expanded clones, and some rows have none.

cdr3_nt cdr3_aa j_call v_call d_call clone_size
TGTGCCTGGAGTGGTGCCAATACGCAGTATTTT CAWSGANTQYF TRBJ2-3 TRBV30 . many
TGTGCCAGCAGTACCCAGGGTGCTGGCTACGAGCAGTACTTC CASSTQGAGYEQYF TRBJ2-7 TRBV6-6 . many
TGTGCCACCAAGGGGGAATCCTACAATGAGCAGTTCTTC CATKGESYNEQFF TRBJ2-1 TRBV2 . .
TGTGCCAGCAGCCCTAGGACAGGGGAAGCTTTCTTT CASSPRTGEAFF TRBJ1-1 TRBV2 TRBD1 .
TGCAGTTGCTCGGGACGACTATCCTACGAGCAGTACTTC CSCSGRLSYEQYF TRBJ2-7 TRBV20-1 . many
TGTGCTAGTGGTTCTTTCGACACGACGAACACCGGGGAGCTGTTTTTT CASGSFDTTNTGELFF TRBJ2-2 TRBV12-5 . many
TGTGCCAGCAGCCGGGGGACAGGGGCAGATGAGCAGTTCTTC CASSRGTGADEQFF TRBJ2-1 TRBV7-8 TRBD1 many
TGTGCCAGCTCATCAACTTCACAGGGAACTGAAGCTTTCTTT CASSSTSQGTEAFF TRBJ1-1 TRBV18 . few
TGTGCCAGCGGTCTTTCCGGGTCTTCTCCCTACGAGCAGTACTTC CASGLSGSSPYEQYF TRBJ2-7 TRBV6-2/TRBV6-3 . many
TGTGCCAGCAGTTTGACTAGCGGGGGGGCAGATACGCAGTATTTT CASSLTSGGADTQYF TRBJ2-3 TRBV2 TRBD2 .
TGTGCCAGCAGCGTAGATCAGGGGTTGGGAGAGACCCAGTACTTC CASSVDQGLGETQYF TRBJ2-5 TRBV9 . many
TGTGCCAGCAGCCGAGTCTTTGGGGACACTGAAGCTTTCTTT CASSRVFGDTEAFF TRBJ1-1 TRBV5-4 . many
TGTGCAAGTCGCTTAGCGGAGACCGCACCTGCCAACGAGCAGTACTTC CASRLAETAPANEQYF TRBJ2-7 TRBV12-2 . many
TGTGCCAGCAGCTTGACAGGGGGCGCGGGGGCCAACGTCCTGACTTTC CASSLTGGAGANVLTF TRBJ2-6 TRBV11-2 TRBD1 .
TGTGCCAGCAGTTACTCATCGGATACGCAGTATTTT CASSYSSDTQYF TRBJ2-3 TRBV6-2/TRBV6-3 . .
TGTGCCAGCTCACCAGAGGGCGAGGGCTATGGCTACACCTTC CASSPEGEGYGYTF TRBJ1-2 TRBV18 . few